This T cell receptor (beta chain) stems from a study of cytomegalovirus exposure and HLA in healthy donors. V shed 4 bases and J shed 9 bases, with 16 bases lying between them. CDR3 length: 15 residues. Germline lookup yields CDR1 PRHDT and CDR2 FYEKMQ (reference sequence). The PCR contained 60 Vbeta and 13 Jbeta primers. Method: immunoSEQ multiplex PCR; TCRdb's copy keeps in-frame clones and lacks some. Here the sample spans roughly 150,000 clones, roughly 77% being singletons. This clone has more than one count but fewer than ten. The TCR sequence derives from a man between 18 and 29 years old in good health and CMV-seropositive. The chain links TRBV13 to TRBJ1-6; D is perhaps TRBD1 (5 bases). The sequenced material came from PBMCs. The CDR3 region is CASSSRATRGSPLHF. For the CDR3, the DNA is TGTGCCAGCAGCTCCCGGGCCACAAGGGGTTCACCCCTCCACTTT.